What follows are 30 T cell receptor beta chains derived from one specimen sequenced in a study of Graves' ophthalmopathy and Graves' hyperthyroidism. Beta-chain TCR CDR3 regions were amplified from RNA transcripts. HTBI primers were used in a first-round RT-PCR, which preceded a second-round multiplex PCR. In TCRdb, the multiplex PCR reads were re-called with MiXCR into one record per CDR3 protein. The sample contains almost 750,000 distinct CDR3 sequences, roughly two fifths of which appear only once. Material for sequencing was peripheral blood. These receptors were collected from an adult man with Graves' ophthalmopathy.

This clonotype was counted a few times. The V call is TRBV19, the J call TRBJ2-2, with a possible D match to TRBD2 (6 bases). V lost 6 bases to trimming and J lost 0 bases, with 11 bases between them. The CDR3 extends over 15 amino acids. CDR1 and CDR2 from the germline V gene are LNHDA and SQIVND (reference sequence). CDR3 in DNA: TGTGCCAGTAGGGACTATGGAACGAACACCGGGGAGCTGTTTTTT. As protein: CASRDYGTNTGELFF.

This clonotype came up a few times. V gene TRBV6-6 combines with J gene TRBJ2-7, with D possibly TRBD2 on 5 matching bases. Per germline, CDR1 MNHNY and CDR2 SVGAGI (reference sequence). Trimming removed 5 bases at V and 2 bases at J, with 16 bases between. The CDR3 extends over 15 amino acids. Here the CDR3 DNA reads TGTGCCAGCAGTGTGGACGCAGCGGAGACCTACGAGCAGTACTTC. Its translation is CASSVDAAETYEQYF.

Only a few counts were recorded for this clonotype. This chain connects TRBV5-1 to TRBJ2-7; 11 bases are a match to TRBD1. V trimming: 0 bases; J trimming: 1 base; junction bases outside the gene matches: 3. Germline CDR1 and CDR2: SGHRS and YFSETQ. CDR3 length: 16 residues. The CDR3 spells CASSLGGTGGSYEQYF. In DNA, the CDR3 is TGCGCCAGCAGCTTGGGGGGGACAGGGGGGTCCTACGAGCAGTACTTC.

This clonotype was observed many times. V is TRBV20-1 and J is TRBJ1-6, with D hard to call. Germline V gene data show CDR1 as DFQATT and CDR2 as SNEGSKA (reference sequence). Trimming took off 3 bases at V and 13 bases at J, with 16 bases between the two ends. The CDR3 length is 13 residues. CDR3 in DNA: TGCAGTGCTAGCCCCAGCGGAGAATCGCCCCTCCACTTT. This codes for CSASPSGESPLHF.

This sequence joins TRBV25-1 and TRBJ2-2; 9 bases fit TRBD2. V trimming: 5 bases; J trimming: 5 bases; junction bases outside the gene matches: 9. CDR1 is MGHDK and CDR2 is SYGVNS in the germline V gene. The CDR3 sequence is 16 residues long. CDR3 region: CASSYPSGGWTGELFF. DNA of the CDR3: TGTGCCAGCAGTTACCCAAGCGGGGGGTGGACCGGGGAGCTGTTTTTT.

CDR3 loop: CATSDPGTGVHDQPQHF. CDR3 coding DNA: TGTGCCACCAGTGACCCAGGGACAGGGGTCCACGATCAGCCCCAGCATTTT. The chain employs TRBV24-1 and TRBJ1-5; 10 bases are shared with TRBD1. The germline gives CDR1 KGHDR, CDR2 SFDVKD. This CDR3 is built from 17 residues. V shed 4 bases, J shed 5 bases, and the junction held 10 bases outside the gene matches.

This clonotype occurred many times. The chain links TRBV25-1 to TRBJ1-1, with no clear D. The CDR3 totals 13 residues. Germline loops: CDR1 MGHDK, CDR2 SYGVNS. Trimming pared 3 bases from V and 4 bases from J, leaving 9 bases between. DNA of the CDR3: TGTGCCAGCAGTGAGTCGGGTAGCACTGAAGCTTTCTTT. Translation: CASSESGSTEAFF.

This clonotype was detected a few times. The V gene is TRBV15, the J gene TRBJ2-3, with 10 bases aligning to TRBD1. The CDR3 has 17 residues. Germline lookup yields CDR1 LNHNV and CDR2 YYDKDF (reference sequence). The ends lost 3 bases at V and 0 bases at J; junction bases unmatched: 6. The CDR3 DNA reads as TGTGCCACCAGCAGGGACAGGGGGAGTCCTAGCACAGATACGCAGTATTTT. This encodes CATSRDRGSPSTDTQYF.

The chain has TRBV11-2 and TRBJ2-7; D is perhaps TRBD2 (6 bases). Germline values: CDR1 SGHAT, CDR2 FQNNGV. This CDR3 spans 14 amino acids. The V end lost 4 bases, the J end lost 3 bases, and 13 bases lay between the germline ends. In nucleotides, the CDR3 is TGTGCCAGCAGCTCAGAACGGGGGTACTACGAGCAGTACTTC. Its protein is CASSSERGYYEQYF.

This clonotype came up many times. V is TRBV29-1 and J is TRBJ1-3; 7 bases are a match to TRBD1. J lost 0 bases, V lost 7 bases, and 6 bases had no gene match. The CDR3 covers 14 residues. Germline V gene data show CDR1 as SQVTM and CDR2 as ANQGSEA. Written as DNA, the CDR3 is TGCAGCGCCGGGGGACAGAGCTCTGGAAACACCATATATTTT. Amino acids: CSAGGQSSGNTIYF.

The CDR3 protein is CSARQGGNQPQYF. The DNA of the CDR3 is TGCAGTGCTAGACAGGGCGGCAATCAGCCCCAGTACTTC. This chain joins TRBV20-1 and TRBJ2-5; D perhaps matches TRBD1 (5 bases). The CDR3 loop spans 13 amino acids. Trimming stripped 2 bases from V and 9 bases from J, with 16 bases between. Germline assignment: CDR1 DFQATT and CDR2 SNEGSKA (reference sequence).

CDR3 protein: CASSFPGNTYEQYF. The CDR3 DNA is TGTGCCAGCAGCTTCCCTGGAAATACCTACGAGCAGTACTTC. V is TRBV2 and J is TRBJ2-7; D unresolved. Per germline, CDR1 SNHLY and CDR2 FYNNEI. The CDR3 length is 14 residues. The V and J ends lost 6 bases and 2 bases respectively, with 14 bases between them.

This chain connects TRBV7-9 to TRBJ1-3, with D tentatively TRBD1 (5 bases). CDR1 and CDR2 from the germline V gene are SEHNR and FQNEAQ (reference sequence). The germline V and J ends were trimmed by 4 bases and 6 bases, with 16 bases remaining between them. The CDR3 is 15 residues long. The CDR3 DNA is TGTGCCAGCAGCTCCCGCGTTCGGGGGGTAAACACCATATATTTT. Translation: CASSSRVRGVNTIYF.

The rearrangement joins TRBV20-1 to TRBJ2-7, with D possibly matching TRBD1 (5 bases). This CDR3 comprises 15 residues. Per germline, CDR1 DFQATT and CDR2 SNEGSKA (reference sequence). V was clipped by 1 base and J by 3 bases, with 16 bases between them. The CDR3 region has the DNA TGCAGTGCTAGAGCAGATAACAGGCGAAGCTACGAGCAGTACGTC. This codes for CSARADNRRSYEQYV.

This clonotype was observed at least ten times. The V call is TRBV9, the J call TRBJ2-5, with D perhaps TRBD1 (5 bases). The V end lost 4 bases, the J end lost 2 bases, and 12 bases lay between the germline ends. The CDR3 sequence is 14 residues long. CDR1 is SGDLS and CDR2 is YYNGEE in the germline V gene. CDR3 amino acids: CASSYQGGQETQYF. The DNA for the CDR3 is TGTGCCAGCAGCTACCAGGGCGGACAAGAGACCCAGTACTTC.

This clonotype was found many times. This chain connects TRBV7-2 to TRBJ1-4; 7 bases fit TRBD1. Losses at the gene ends were 5 bases for V and 4 bases for J; bases not matched to a gene: 13. Looked up from germline, CDR1 is SGHTA and CDR2 is FQGNSA. CDR3 length equals 17 residues. CDR3 in amino acids: CASSGIPGTALNEKLFF. The CDR3 region has the DNA TGTGCCAGCAGCGGGATCCCCGGGACAGCCCTTAATGAAAAACTGTTTTTT.

To note about this clonotype: This may stem from a read error, because a much larger clone lies one nucleotide away. V and J are TRBV11-2 and TRBJ2-7, with 11 bases matching TRBD1. Trimming removed 0 bases from V and 5 bases from J; junction bases left unmatched: 3. The CDR3 runs 15 residues. From germline, CDR1 is SGHAT and CDR2 FQNNGV. The CDR3 region is CASSLEWTGGHEQYF. The DNA of the CDR3 is TGTGCCAGCAGCTTAGAGTGGACAGGGGGCCACGAGCAGTACTTC.

This clonotype was observed many times. DNA for the CDR3: TGTGCCAGCAGTACAGGGACTCATGGCACTGAAGCTTTCTTT. Encoded protein: CASSTGTHGTEAFF. This chain uses TRBV6-1 with TRBJ1-1; TRBD1 is a possible D gene (6 bases). The CDR3 extends over 14 amino acids. Germline values: CDR1 MNHNS, CDR2 SASEGT. Trimming removed 5 bases from V and 4 bases from J, with 14 bases in between.

J is TRBJ2-5 and V is TRBV7-9; 9 bases map to TRBD1. This CDR3 is built from 14 residues. With V trimmed by 5 bases and J by 3 bases, 4 bases remained unmatched. Germline V lookup: CDR1 SEHNR, CDR2 FQNEAQ (reference sequence). This chain's CDR3 is CASSGGQGKETQYF. The CDR3 region has the DNA TGTGCCAGCAGCGGCGGACAGGGGAAAGAGACCCAGTACTTC.

The chain couples TRBV10-3 to TRBJ2-5; the D is unclear. This CDR3 comprises 14 residues. The V and J ends lost 10 bases and 5 bases respectively, with 20 bases between them. Germline CDR1 and CDR2: ENHRY and SYGVKD. This CDR3 is CASSVEAFTETQYF. The CDR3 bases are TGTGCCAGCAGCGTCGAGGCCTTCACCGAGACCCAGTACTTC.

This clonotype has at least ten counts. The chain employs TRBV11-2 and TRBJ2-7; TRBD1 matches at 7 bases. After removal of 5 bases from V and 5 bases from J, the junction contained 6 bases not matched to a gene. The CDR3 runs 13 residues. Germline values: CDR1 SGHAT, CDR2 FQNNGV. CDR3 loop: CASSPLQGNEQYF. In nucleotides, the CDR3 is TGTGCCAGCAGCCCTTTACAGGGGAACGAGCAGTACTTC.

A remark on this clonotype: Its ends do not fully match the called genes, so a read error is possible. The chain has TRBV20-1 and TRBJ1-2; no firm D call. The CDR3 extends over 10 amino acids. The V gene's germline CDR1 is DFQATT and CDR2 SNEGSKA (reference sequence). As DNA, the CDR3 is TGCAGTGCTAGTCGCAGGCTCGTTCCATTC. This gives the protein CSASRRLVPF.

This clonotype appeared once. Given a much more abundant clone one base away, this may be a read error. The V gene is TRBV10-3, the J gene TRBJ1-2; perhaps TRBD1 as D (5 bases). This CDR3 has 14 residues. V lost 5 bases to trimming and J lost 3 bases, with 13 bases between them. CDR1 is ENHRY and CDR2 is SYGVKD in the germline V gene. The CDR3 coding sequence is TGTGCCATCAGTTTTGGGGCAGGCGACTATGGCTACACCTTC. Translating it yields CAISFGAGDYGYTF.

This clonotype was counted a single time. V usage is TRBV2 and J usage is TRBJ2-2, with D unresolved. The ends were cut back, 3 bases at V and 2 bases at J, with 10 bases in the middle. The CDR3 loop spans 15 amino acids. Per the germline V gene, CDR1 is SNHLY and CDR2 is FYNNEI. The CDR3 coding sequence is TGTGCCAGCAGTGAGTTATACACAAACACCGGGGAGCTGTTTTTT. Protein: CASSELYTNTGELFF.

The chain joins TRBV7-9 to TRBJ1-2, with 10 bases aligning to TRBD1. Germline CDR1 and CDR2: SEHNR and FQNEAQ (reference sequence). There are 18 residues in the CDR3. The junction had 11 bases not matched to a gene; V was cut back by 2 bases and J by 2 bases. The CDR3 here is CASSLSGTGADTNYGYTF. Written as DNA, the CDR3 is TGTGCCAGCAGCTTATCAGGGACAGGGGCCGATACCAACTATGGCTACACCTTC.

This chain uses TRBV20-1 with TRBJ1-3, with TRBD1 as a possible D gene (6 bases). With 2 bases removed from V and 4 bases from J, the gap between germline ends came to 9 bases. The germline CDR1 and CDR2 sequences are DFQATT and SNEGSKA (reference sequence). There are 13 residues in the CDR3. The chain's CDR3 is CSARRTAGNTIYF. The CDR3 bases are TGCAGTGCTAGAAGGACAGCCGGAAACACCATATATTTT.

V and J are TRBV24-1 and TRBJ1-5; weak D call: TRBD1 (6 bases). Trimming shortened V by 11 bases and J by 5 bases, and 15 bases separated the two germline ends. The CDR3 consists of 13 residues. CDR1 and CDR2 (germline): KGHDR, SFDVKD. The CDR3, as DNA: TGTGCCAGCAGGGGAGAGGGACATCAGCCCCAGCATTTT. Amino acids: CASRGEGHQPQHF.

This chain joins TRBV19 and TRBJ1-1, with no clear D. CDR3 length equals 14 residues. The germline V gene has CDR1 LNHDA and CDR2 SQIVND (reference sequence). The V end lost 9 bases, the J end lost 5 bases, and 19 bases lay between the germline ends. CDR3 nucleotide sequence: TGTGCCAGCAGTTACTCGATAGGAGGTACTGAAGCTTTCTTT. The encoded protein is CASSYSIGGTEAFF.

Notes on this clonotype: The junction shows a germline mismatch at one end, possibly a read error. V usage is TRBV10-3 and J usage is TRBJ1-6, with D maybe TRBD1 (5 bases). CDR3 length equals 18 residues. Germline CDR1 ENHRY, CDR2 SYGVKD. The CDR3 loop is CASSEVLGAISRTTPLHF. CDR3 DNA sequence: TGTGCCAGCAGTGAAGTACTAGGGGCCATCTCCCGGACAACACCCCTCCACTTT.

The chain combines TRBV19 with TRBJ1-4; D is undetermined. Trimming pared 7 bases from V and 0 bases from J, leaving 12 bases between. Germline V lookup: CDR1 LNHDA, CDR2 SQIVND (reference sequence). This CDR3 is built from 15 residues. CDR3 in DNA: TGTGCCAGTAAATTACGCCAGACAACTAATGAAAAACTGTTTTTT. Protein product: CASKLRQTTNEKLFF. Filled out from reference TRBV19 and TRBJ1-4, the complete variable domain reads DGGITQSPKYLFRKEGQNVTLSCEQNLNHDAMYWYRQDPGQGLRLIYYSQIVNDFQKGDIAEGYSVSREKKESFPLTVTSAQKNPTAFYLCASKLRQTTNEKLFFGSGTQLSVL.